This T cell receptor beta chain was recorded in a study of T cell responses to AZD1222 COVID-19 vaccine. Regarding the study as a whole: Seropositive AZD1222 recipients at baseline numbered only five to seven. Once two AZD1222 doses were given, Spike-specific TCR breadth and depth went up. Clonal diversity may have been underestimated, and the donors were mostly white British, with more females than males.

Sequenced by immunoSEQ multiplex PCR; TCRdb stores in-frame clones only, minus some. The data contain more than 95,000 clones, around 92% of them singletons. Germline CDR1 reads WNHNN; CDR2 reads SYGVQD (reference sequence). Trimming stripped 4 bases from V and 2 bases from J, with 10 bases between. This CDR3 is built from 14 residues. Concerning this clone itself: No antigen is known for it.

V is TRBV10-1 and J is TRBJ2-3, with D possibly matching TRBD1 (5 bases). The origin of this receptor is an adult in good health. The sequences come from peripheral blood, collected on day 0 of AZD1222 vaccination. For the CDR3, the DNA is TGCGCCAGCAGTGGACAGACTTACACAGATACGCAGTATTTT. Translation gives CASSGQTYTDTQYF.